This TCR beta chain was recorded in a study of blood T cells in healthy people across ages (dated by TCRdb to 2013 to 2016). Describing the broader study: In model experiments, roughly one uniquely barcoded TCR beta cDNA molecule per two T cells was captured by template switching. Using deep sequencing normalized with unique cDNA molecular identifiers, the study measured how TCR beta repertoire diversity changes with age. Four age groups were formed from the donors: young (average roughly 15 years), middle-aged (around 40), aged (roughly 59) and long-lived (about 75). For two donors (one aged 18 to 30 and one aged 80 or older), the study analyzed two additional independent replicas of 1 million unique cDNA reads from the same blood draw. To avoid experimental bias, donors of different ages were distributed randomly across sequencing lanes. The paper's findings and limits, for the study overall: As age increased, observed TCR beta diversity per million T cells dropped in a roughly linear way, and a significant reduction was already evident by age roughly 40. Bulk unsorted PBMC profiling prevented conclusive comparison of naive and antigen-experienced compartments. Donor CMV infection status was unknown, potentially confounding age-related changes in expanded clonotypes. Compared with the aged group, the long-lived group had more naive CD4+ T cells, fewer expanded clones and increased TCR diversity, suggesting age selection. Estimates of total diversity based on one million sequenced T cells were regarded as lower bounds and as underestimates. Observed TCR beta diversity correlated strongly with the percentage of naive T cells measured by flow cytometry.

The protocol used for the library was 5' RACE. These reads were obtained on an Illumina HiSeq 2500. The second PCR ran for about 7 to 11 cycles and used a J-beta primer mix along with a sample-barcoded 5' primer. Each TCR beta cDNA molecule received a unique molecular identifier from a template-switch 5' adaptor carrying 12 random nucleotides. Each sample yielded at least 2.5 million CDR3-containing paired-end reads. First-strand cDNA was synthesized from all RNA with the Mint cDNA synthesis kit, primed by a TRBC-specific oligonucleotide. All cDNA was treated with uracil-DNA glycosylase and then went through a first 18-cycle PCR with the universal primers M1SS and BC2_uni_R. As for how the authors treated the data: Each sample was normalized by randomly selecting 1 million high-quality reads, each carrying a distinct molecular identifier. Reads with shared molecular identifiers were discarded instead of being binned into consensus sequences. MiTCR, with a Q25 quality threshold and the strictest error-elimination algorithm, was used for CDR3 identification, clonotype clustering and error correction. Lower-bound total TCR beta diversity was estimated with a nonparametric unseen species model using Euler transformation. The public reads were reanalyzed by TCRdb: fastp trimming at Q25, MiXCR alignment, in-frame beta chains only. Rows with a matching CDR3 protein are joined into one entry that keeps the most common DNA and genes. TCRdb's processing, not the authors', yielded these V and J calls. The sample table records 1.5 million or so distinct CDR3 sequences; 35% to 45% of these occur just once. The top ten hold 6.5% to 10% of the sample.

Donors were 35 to 40 systemically healthy Caucasian individuals from Russia aged roughly 6 to 95 years. Each donor gave around 9 milliliters of peripheral blood, collected into EDTA-treated Vacutainer tubes. Ficoll-Paque density-gradient centrifugation was used to isolate PBMCs, with at least 7 million per sample. Trizol reagent was used to extract total RNA from the PBMCs, yielding at least 5.5 micrograms per sample. Naive CD45RAhigh/CD27high T cell percentages were measured by flow cytometry on a PBMC aliquot from every donor. As regards this clonotype: It lacks a known antigen. Nothing much larger sits one base from this clone, and base qualities are not available.

Looking up the germline V gene yields CDR1 SGHAT and CDR2 FQNNGV. The CDR3 sequence holds 16 residues, the cysteine and phenylalanine included. The entry retains the CDR3 DNA only, 48 bases that are in frame from base 1. V lost 6 bases and J lost 0 bases; the stretch between them is 14 bases long. The receptor was isolated from a woman aged 18-29 years in good health. What was sequenced was blood. The chain is encoded by TRBV11-2 joined to TRBJ2-2; the D gene may be TRBD1 or TRBD2, since each aligns over 5 bases. The DNA is TGTGCCAGCAGTTCTCCCGGGACCACGAACACCGGGGAGCTGTTTTTT. It specifies CASSSPGTTNTGELFF.